Each of the 2 T cell receptor beta chains below was sequenced from the same sample in a study of cytomegalovirus exposure and HLA in healthy donors. PCR employed 60 Vbeta and 13 Jbeta primers. Sequencing used immunoSEQ multiplex PCR; TCRdb keeps in-frame clones, though not all of them. Of 150,000 or so clones listed, about 80% are singletons. Sequenced sample: PBMCs. The source is a man in his forties or fifties in good health and CMV-seronegative.

The chain couples TRBV29-1 to TRBJ2-2, with D hard to call. The V gene's germline CDR1 is SQVTM and CDR2 ANQGSEA. This CDR3 spans 14 amino acids. V was pared by 5 bases and J by 2 bases, with 12 bases between. The CDR3: CSVTDSPNTGELFF. In DNA, the CDR3 is TGCAGCGTTACTGACTCTCCTAACACCGGGGAGCTGTTTTTT.

The chain recombines TRBV11-2 with TRBJ1-2; possible D gene TRBD1, 5 bases. The CDR3 length is 14 residues. Germline CDR1 SGHAT, CDR2 FQNNGV. V was cut by 6 bases and J by 7 bases, with 18 bases left in between. CDR3 coding DNA: TGTGCCAGCAGTGGGGGAGGGGATCATCGTGGCTACACCTTC. It is translated as CASSGGGDHRGYTF.